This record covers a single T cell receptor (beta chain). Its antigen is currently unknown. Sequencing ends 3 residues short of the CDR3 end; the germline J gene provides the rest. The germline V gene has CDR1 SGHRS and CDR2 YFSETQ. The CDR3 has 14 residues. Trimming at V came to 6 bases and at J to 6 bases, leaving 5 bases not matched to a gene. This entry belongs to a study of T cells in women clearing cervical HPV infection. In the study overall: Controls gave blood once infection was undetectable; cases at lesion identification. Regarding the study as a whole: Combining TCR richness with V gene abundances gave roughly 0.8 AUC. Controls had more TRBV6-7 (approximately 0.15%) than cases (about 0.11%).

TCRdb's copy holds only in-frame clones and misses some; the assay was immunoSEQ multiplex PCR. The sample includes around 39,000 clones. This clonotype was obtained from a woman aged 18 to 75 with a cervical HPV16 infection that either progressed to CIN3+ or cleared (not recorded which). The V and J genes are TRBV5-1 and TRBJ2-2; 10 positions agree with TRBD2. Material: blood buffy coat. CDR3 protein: CASTPSGSPGELFF. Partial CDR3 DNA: TGCGCCAGCACACCTAGCGGGAGCCCCGGGGAG.